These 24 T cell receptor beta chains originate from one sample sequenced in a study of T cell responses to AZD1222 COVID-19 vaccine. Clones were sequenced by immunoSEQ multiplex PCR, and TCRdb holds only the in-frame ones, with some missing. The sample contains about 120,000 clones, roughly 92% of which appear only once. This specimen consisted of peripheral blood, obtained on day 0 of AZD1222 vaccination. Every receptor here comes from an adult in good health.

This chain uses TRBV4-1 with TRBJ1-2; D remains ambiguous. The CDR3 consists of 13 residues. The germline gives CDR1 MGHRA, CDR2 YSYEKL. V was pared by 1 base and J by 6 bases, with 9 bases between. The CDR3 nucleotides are TGCGCCAGCAGCCAAGTAGCGAATCATGGCTACACCTTC. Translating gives CASSQVANHGYTF.

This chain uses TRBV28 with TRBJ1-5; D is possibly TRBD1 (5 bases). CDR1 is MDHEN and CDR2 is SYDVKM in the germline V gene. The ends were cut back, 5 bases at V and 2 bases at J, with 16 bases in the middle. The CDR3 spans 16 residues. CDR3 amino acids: CASSIGQEVGNQPQHF. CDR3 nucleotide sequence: TGTGCCAGCAGTATCGGACAAGAGGTTGGCAATCAGCCCCAGCATTTT.

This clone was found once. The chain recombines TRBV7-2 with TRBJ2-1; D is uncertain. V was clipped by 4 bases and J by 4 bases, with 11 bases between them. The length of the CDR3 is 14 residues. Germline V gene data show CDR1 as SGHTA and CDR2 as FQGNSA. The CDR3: CASSSSNLYNEQFF. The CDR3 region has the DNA TGTGCCAGCAGCTCCTCCAACCTATACAATGAGCAGTTCTTC.

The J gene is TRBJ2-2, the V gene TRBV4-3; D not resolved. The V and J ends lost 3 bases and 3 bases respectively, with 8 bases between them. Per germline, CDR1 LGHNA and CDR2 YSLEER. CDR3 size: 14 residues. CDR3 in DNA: TGCGCCAGCAGCCAGATGACCTACACCGGGGAGCTGTTTTTT. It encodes CASSQMTYTGELFF.

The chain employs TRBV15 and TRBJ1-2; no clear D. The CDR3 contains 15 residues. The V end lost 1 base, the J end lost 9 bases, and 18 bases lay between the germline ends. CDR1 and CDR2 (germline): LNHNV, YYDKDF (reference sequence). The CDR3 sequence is CATSRGSGAMGSYTF. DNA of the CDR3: TGTGCCACCAGCAGAGGCTCGGGCGCTATGGGAAGCTACACCTTC.

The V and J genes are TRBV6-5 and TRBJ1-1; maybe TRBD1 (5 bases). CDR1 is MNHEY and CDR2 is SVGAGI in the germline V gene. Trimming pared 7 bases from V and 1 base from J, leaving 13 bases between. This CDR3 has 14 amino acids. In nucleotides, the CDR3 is TGTGCCAGCAAAAAAGTGGGGCAGAACACTGAAGCTTTCTTT. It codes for CASKKVGQNTEAFF.

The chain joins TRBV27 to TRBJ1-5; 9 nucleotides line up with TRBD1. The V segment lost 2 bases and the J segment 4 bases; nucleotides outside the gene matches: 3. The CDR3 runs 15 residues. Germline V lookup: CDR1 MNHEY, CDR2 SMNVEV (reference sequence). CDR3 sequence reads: CASSLGTGMNQPQHF. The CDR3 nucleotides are TGTGCCAGCAGTTTAGGGACAGGGATGAATCAGCCCCAGCATTTT.

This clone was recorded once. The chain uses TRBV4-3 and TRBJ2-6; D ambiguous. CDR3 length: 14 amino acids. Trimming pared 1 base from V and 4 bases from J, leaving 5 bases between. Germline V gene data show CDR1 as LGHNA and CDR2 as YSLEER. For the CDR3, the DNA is TGCGCCAGCAGCCAAGTCTCCGGGGCCAACGTCCTGACTTTC. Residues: CASSQVSGANVLTF.

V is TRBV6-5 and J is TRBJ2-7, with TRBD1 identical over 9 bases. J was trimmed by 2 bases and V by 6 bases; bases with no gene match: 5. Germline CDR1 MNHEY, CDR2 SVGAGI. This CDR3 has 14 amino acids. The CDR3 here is CASRRDRDPYEQYF. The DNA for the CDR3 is TGTGCCAGCAGGAGGGACAGGGACCCCTACGAGCAGTACTTC.

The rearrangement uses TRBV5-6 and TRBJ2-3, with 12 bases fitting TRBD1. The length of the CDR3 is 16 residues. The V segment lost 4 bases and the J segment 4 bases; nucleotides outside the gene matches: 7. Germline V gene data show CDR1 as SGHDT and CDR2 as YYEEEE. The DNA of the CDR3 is TGTGCCAGCAGCCCGGGACAGGGGGCGTATTCAGATACGCAGTATTTT. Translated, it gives CASSPGQGAYSDTQYF.

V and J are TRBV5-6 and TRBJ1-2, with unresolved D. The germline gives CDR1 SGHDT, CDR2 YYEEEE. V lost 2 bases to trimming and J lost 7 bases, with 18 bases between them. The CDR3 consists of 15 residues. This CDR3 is CASSFLGAHSLGYTF. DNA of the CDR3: TGTGCCAGCAGCTTTCTAGGTGCGCATAGCCTTGGCTACACCTTC.

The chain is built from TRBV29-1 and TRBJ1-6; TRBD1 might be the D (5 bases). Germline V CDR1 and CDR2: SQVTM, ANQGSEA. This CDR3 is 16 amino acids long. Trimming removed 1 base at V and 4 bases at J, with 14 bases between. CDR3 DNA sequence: TGCAGCGTTGAAGGAGAGGGGTTGGGGTATAATTCACCCCTCCACTTT. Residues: CSVEGEGLGYNSPLHF.

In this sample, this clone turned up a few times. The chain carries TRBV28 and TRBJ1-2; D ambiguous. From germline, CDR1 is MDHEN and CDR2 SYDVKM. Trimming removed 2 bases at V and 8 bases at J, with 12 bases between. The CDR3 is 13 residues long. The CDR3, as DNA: TGTGCCAGCAGTTTAGAACGGGTGCGGGGCTACACCTTC. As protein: CASSLERVRGYTF.

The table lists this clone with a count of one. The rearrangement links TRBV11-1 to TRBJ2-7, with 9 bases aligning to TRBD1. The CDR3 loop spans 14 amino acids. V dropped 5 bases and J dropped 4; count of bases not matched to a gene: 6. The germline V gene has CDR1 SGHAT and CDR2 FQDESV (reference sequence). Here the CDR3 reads CASSAPGQGYEQYF. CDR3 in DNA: TGTGCCAGCAGCGCACCGGGACAGGGTTACGAGCAGTACTTC.

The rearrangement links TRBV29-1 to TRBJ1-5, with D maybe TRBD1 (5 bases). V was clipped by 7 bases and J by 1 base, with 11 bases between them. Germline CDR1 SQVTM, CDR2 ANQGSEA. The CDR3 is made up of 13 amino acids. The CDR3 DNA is TGCAGCGCCGGGGCATCAAGCAATCAGCCCCAGCATTTT. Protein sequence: CSAGASSNQPQHF. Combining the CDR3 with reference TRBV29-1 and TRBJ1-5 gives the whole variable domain SAVISQKPSRDICQRGTSLTIQCQVDSQVTMMFWYRQQPGQSLTLIATANQGSEATYESGFVIDKFPISRPNLTFSTLTVSNMSPEDSSIYLCSAGASSNQPQHFGDGTRLSIL.

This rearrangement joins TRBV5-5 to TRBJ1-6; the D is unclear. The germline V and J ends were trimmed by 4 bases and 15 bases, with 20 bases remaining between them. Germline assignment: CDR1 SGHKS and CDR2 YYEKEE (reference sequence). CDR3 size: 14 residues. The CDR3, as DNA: TGTGCCAGCAGCCTAGCCGGCGCTCCCCACCTCCTCCACTTT. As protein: CASSLAGAPHLLHF.

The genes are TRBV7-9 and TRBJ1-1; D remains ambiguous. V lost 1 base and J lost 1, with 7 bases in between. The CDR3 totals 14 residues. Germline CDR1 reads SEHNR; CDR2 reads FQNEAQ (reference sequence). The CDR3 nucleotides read TGTGCCAGCAGCTTAGGTGTTTCGAACACTGAAGCTTTCTTT. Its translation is CASSLGVSNTEAFF.

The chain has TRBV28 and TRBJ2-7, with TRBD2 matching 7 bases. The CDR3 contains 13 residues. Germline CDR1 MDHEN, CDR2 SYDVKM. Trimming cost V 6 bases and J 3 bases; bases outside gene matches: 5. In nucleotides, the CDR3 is TGTGCCAGCAGCCGGGACTACCTCTACGAGCAGTACTTC. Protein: CASSRDYLYEQYF.

The CDR3 DNA follows: TGTGCCAGCAGTTACTCAGGGGAAATCTCTGGAAACACCATATATTTT. This sequence encodes CASSYSGEISGNTIYF. The chain recombines TRBV6-5 with TRBJ1-3; weak D call: TRBD1 (5 bases). V was pared by 0 bases and J by 0 bases, with 9 bases between. Germline CDR1 and CDR2: MNHEY and SVGAGI. The CDR3 spans 16 residues.

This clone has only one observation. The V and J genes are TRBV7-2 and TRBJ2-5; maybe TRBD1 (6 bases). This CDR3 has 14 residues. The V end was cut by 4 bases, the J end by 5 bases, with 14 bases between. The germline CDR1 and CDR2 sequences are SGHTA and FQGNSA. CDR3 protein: CASSSSGRGETQYF. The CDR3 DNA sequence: TGTGCCAGCAGCTCATCCGGTAGGGGGGAGACCCAGTACTTC.

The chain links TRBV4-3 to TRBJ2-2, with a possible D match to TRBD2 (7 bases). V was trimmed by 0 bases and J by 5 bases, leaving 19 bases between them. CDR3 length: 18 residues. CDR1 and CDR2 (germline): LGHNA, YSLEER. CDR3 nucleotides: TGCGCCAGCAGCCAAGATAGGTTCGGGGGGCGCAGGACCGGGGAGCTGTTTTTT. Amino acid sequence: CASSQDRFGGRRTGELFF.

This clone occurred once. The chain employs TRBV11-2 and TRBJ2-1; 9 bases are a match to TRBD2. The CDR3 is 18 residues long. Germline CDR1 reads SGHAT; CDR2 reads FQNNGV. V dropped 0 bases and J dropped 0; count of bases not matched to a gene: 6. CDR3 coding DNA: TGTGCCAGCAGCTTAGATGGTTGGCGGGGGGGCTCCTACAATGAGCAGTTCTTC. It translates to CASSLDGWRGGSYNEQFF.

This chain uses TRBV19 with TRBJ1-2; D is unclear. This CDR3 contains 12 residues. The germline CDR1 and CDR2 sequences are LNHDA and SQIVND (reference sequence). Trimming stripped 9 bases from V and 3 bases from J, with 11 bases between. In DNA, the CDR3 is TGTGCCAGCACGTCCTCATACTATGGCTACACCTTC. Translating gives CASTSSYYGYTF.

CDR3 residues: CASSLQGAGGANVLTF. CDR3 in DNA: TGTGCCAGCAGTCTACAGGGGGCTGGAGGGGCCAACGTCCTGACTTTC. This chain links TRBV2 with TRBJ2-6; 9 bases fit TRBD1. The CDR3 spans 16 residues. The germline gives CDR1 SNHLY, CDR2 FYNNEI. With V trimmed by 5 bases and J by 4 bases, 6 bases remained unmatched.